The subject of this entry is one TCR beta chain. This clone is deemed medium-sized (0.01 to 0.1%). Its antigen is not yet known. Per-base qualities were not stored, and no clone one base away is much larger. This sample stems from a study of blood T cell repertoires in COVID-19 (dated by TCRdb to between 2020 and 2021). Background on the whole study: Samples covering the acute and convalescent phases of COVID-19 were provided by collaborators in the United States, Italy and Spain. The prospective study material was composed of cDNA or gDNA derived from T cells, B-cell-depleted T cells, or PBMCs. The dataset comprised deeply sampled blood TCRbeta repertoires from subjects exposed to, actively infected with, or recovered from COVID-19. A freely available public database, intended as a resource for researchers studying the immune response to SARS-CoV-2, is where the repertoires were released. The samples were drawn from two sources: the first 160 participants of the ongoing ImmuneRACE study, and over 1,000 subjects contributed by 6 global collaborators. A de-identified subject ID, COVID-19 status, age in years and sex were almost always included in the sample metadata. Where available, HLA class I and class II types were obtained from metadata supplied by the sample provider rather than from assay-based typing. The paper's findings and limits, for the study overall: The amount of clinical and demographic metadata varied by source and participant and was provided uncurated.

TCRbeta CDR3 regions were amplified from genomic DNA using the immunoSEQ Assay, a bias-controlled multiplex PCR. The paper's processing steps were these. Within the assay, amplification of reference gene primers was used to estimate how many nucleated cells each sample contained. To quantify the absolute abundance of each unique TCRbeta CDR3 rearrangement, sequence reads were collapsed and filtered. For each sample, productive Simpson clonality was calculated as the square root of Simpson's diversity index across productive rearrangements. TCRdb obtained this table from immuneACCESS and retained in-frame rearrangements with V and J assigned. These tables miss some clones; where compared with another copy, unresolved V genes account for less than half of the shortfall, and the remainder is unexplained. V and J calls and clone size follow that table, whereas D and trimming were derived from the DNA. For this sample the table gives 75,000 to 95,000 clones, of which 70% to 90% were detected only once. The ten largest clones add up to 3.4% of the sample.

The CDR3, cysteine through phenylalanine, is 12 amino acids long. CDR3 DNA is the only sequence kept; it has 36 bases, read in frame from the first base. CDR1 MNHEY and CDR2 SVGEGT were looked up in the germline V gene. V was cut back by 1 base and J by 4 bases, leaving a gap of 2 bases between them. The collaborating institutions used their own protocols to collect whole blood in K2EDTA tubes. For TCRbeta analysis, collaborators shipped samples as frozen whole blood, isolated PBMCs, or DNA extracted from either of those sample types. The sample comprised peripheral blood. The chain is made from TRBV6-2 or TRBV6-3 and TRBJ1-5; confidence is insufficient to name the D gene. The sequence came from a man aged 50-60 years with acute or convalescent COVID-19. For the CDR3, the sequence is CASSYLNQPQHF. The nucleotides read TGTGCCAGCAGTTACTTAAATCAGCCCCAGCATTTT.